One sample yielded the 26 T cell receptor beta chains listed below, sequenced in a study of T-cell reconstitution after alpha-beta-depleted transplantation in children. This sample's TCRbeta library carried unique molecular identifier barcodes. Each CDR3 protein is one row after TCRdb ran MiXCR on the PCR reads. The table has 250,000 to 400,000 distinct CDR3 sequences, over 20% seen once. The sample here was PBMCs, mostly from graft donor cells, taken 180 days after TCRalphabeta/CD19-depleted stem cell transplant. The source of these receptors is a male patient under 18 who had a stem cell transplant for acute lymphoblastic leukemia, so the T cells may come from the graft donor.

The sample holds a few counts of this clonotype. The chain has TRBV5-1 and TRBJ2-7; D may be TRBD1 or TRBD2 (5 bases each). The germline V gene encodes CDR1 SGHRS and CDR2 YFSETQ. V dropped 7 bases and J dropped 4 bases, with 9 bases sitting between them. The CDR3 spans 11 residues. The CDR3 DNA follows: TGCGCCAGCGGAGAGGGGTACGAGCAGTACTTC. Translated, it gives CASGEGYEQYF.

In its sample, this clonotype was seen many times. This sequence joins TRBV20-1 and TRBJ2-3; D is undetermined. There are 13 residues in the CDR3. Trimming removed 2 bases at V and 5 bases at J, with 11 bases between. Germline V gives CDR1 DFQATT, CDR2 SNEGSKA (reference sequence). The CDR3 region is CSARLEGRDTQYF. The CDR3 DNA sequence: TGCAGTGCTAGACTGGAAGGGCGAGATACGCAGTATTTT.

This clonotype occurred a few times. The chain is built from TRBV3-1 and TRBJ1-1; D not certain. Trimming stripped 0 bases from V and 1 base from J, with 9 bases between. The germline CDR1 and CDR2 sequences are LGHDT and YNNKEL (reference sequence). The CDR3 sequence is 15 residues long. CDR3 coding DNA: TGTGCCAGCAGCCAAGAGGCAGCCGCGAACACTGAAGCTTTCTTT. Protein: CASSQEAAANTEAFF.

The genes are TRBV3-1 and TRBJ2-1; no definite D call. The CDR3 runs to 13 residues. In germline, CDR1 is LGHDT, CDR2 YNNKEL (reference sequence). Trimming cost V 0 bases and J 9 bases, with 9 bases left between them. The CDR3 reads CASSQEWVFEQFF. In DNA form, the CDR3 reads TGTGCCAGCAGCCAAGAATGGGTTTTTGAGCAGTTCTTC.

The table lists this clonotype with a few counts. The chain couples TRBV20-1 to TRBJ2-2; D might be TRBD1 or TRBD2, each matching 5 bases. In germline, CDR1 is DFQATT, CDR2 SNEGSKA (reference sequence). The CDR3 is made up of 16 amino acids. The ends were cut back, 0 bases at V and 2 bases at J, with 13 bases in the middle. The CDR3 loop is CSARDTRDGNTGELFF. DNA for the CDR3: TGCAGTGCTAGAGACACCCGGGACGGCAACACCGGGGAGCTGTTTTTT.

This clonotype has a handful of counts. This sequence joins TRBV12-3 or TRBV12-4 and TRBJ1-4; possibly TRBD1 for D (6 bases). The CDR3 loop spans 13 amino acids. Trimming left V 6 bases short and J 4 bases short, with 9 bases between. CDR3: CASRAGVNEKLFF. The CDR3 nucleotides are TGTGCCAGCAGGGCAGGGGTTAATGAAAAACTGTTTTTT.

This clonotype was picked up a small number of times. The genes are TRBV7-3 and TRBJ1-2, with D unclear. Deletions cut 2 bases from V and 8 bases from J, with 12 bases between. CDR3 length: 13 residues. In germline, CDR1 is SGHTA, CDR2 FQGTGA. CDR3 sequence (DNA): TGTGCCAGCAGCTTATCTCAGCAGAAGGGCTACACCTTC. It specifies CASSLSQQKGYTF.

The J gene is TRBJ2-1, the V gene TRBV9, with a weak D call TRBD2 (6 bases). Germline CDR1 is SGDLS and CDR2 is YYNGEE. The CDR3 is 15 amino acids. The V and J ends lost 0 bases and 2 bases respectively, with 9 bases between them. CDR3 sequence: CASSVGGGAYNEQFF. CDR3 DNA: TGTGCCAGCAGCGTAGGGGGCGGGGCCTACAATGAGCAGTTCTTC.

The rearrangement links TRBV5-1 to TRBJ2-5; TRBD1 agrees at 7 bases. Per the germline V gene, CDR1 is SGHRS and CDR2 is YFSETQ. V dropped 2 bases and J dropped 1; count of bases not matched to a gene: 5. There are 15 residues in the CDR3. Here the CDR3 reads CASSFPGQSQETQYF. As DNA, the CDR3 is TGCGCCAGCAGCTTCCCGGGACAGAGCCAAGAGACCCAGTACTTC.

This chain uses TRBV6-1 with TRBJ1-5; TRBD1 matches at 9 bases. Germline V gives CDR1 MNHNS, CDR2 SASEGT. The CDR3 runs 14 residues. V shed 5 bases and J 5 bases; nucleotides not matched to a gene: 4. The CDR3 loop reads CASSTGTGYQPQHF. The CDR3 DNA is TGTGCCAGCAGTACCGGGACAGGGTATCAGCCCCAGCATTTT.

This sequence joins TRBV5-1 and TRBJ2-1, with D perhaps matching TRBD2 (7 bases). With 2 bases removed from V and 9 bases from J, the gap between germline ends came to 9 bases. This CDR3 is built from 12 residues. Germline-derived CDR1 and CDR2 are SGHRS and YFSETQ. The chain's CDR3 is CASSFGGAEQFF. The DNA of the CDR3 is TGCGCCAGCAGCTTTGGGGGGGCTGAGCAGTTCTTC.

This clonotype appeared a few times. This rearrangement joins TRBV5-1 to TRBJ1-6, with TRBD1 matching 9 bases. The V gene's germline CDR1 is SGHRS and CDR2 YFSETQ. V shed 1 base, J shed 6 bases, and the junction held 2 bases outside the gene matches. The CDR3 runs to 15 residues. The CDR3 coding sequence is TGCGCCAGCAGCTTGCAGGGACAGGGTAATTCACCCCTCCACTTT. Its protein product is CASSLQGQGNSPLHF.

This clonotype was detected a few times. CDR3 residues: CSARAGPSNNEQFF. CDR3 bases: TGCAGTGCTAGAGCCGGGCCTTCCAACAATGAGCAGTTCTTC. The chain uses TRBV20-1 and TRBJ2-1; D gene unclear. V lost 1 base and J lost 5, with 12 bases in between. CDR3 length equals 14 residues. Per germline, CDR1 DFQATT and CDR2 SNEGSKA (reference sequence).

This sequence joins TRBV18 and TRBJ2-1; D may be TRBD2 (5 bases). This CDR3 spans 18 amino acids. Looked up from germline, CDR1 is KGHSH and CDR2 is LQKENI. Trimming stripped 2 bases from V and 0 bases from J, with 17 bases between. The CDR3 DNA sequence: TGTGCCAGCTCACCAAGTCTGGCGGGTCAAAGCTCCTACAATGAGCAGTTCTTC. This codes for CASSPSLAGQSSYNEQFF.

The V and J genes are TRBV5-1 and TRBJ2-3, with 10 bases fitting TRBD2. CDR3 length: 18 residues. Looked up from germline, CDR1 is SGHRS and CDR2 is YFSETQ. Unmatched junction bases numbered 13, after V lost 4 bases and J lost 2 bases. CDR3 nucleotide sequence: TGCGCCAGCAGCCCGAGGGTATCTAGCGGGAGCTACACAGATACGCAGTATTTT. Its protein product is CASSPRVSSGSYTDTQYF.

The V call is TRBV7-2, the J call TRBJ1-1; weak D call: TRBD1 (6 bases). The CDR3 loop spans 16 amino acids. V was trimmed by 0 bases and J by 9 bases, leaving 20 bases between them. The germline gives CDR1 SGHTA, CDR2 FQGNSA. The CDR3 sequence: CASSLARTAERLKAFF. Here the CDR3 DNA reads TGTGCCAGCAGCTTAGCGCGGACAGCCGAACGATTAAAAGCTTTCTTT.

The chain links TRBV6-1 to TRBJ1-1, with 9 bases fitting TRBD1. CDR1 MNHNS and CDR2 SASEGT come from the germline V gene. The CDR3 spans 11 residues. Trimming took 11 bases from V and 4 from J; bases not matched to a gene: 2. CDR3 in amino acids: CAAQGATEAFF. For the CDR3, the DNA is TGTGCCGCACAGGGGGCCACTGAAGCTTTCTTT.

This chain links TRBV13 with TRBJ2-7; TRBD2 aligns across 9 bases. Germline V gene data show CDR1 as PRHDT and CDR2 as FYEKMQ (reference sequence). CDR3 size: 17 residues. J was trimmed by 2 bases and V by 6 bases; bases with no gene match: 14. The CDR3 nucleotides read TGTGCCAGCAGTAACCGGGGCCCTAGCGGGACCCCCTACGAGCAGTACTTC. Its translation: CASSNRGPSGTPYEQYF.

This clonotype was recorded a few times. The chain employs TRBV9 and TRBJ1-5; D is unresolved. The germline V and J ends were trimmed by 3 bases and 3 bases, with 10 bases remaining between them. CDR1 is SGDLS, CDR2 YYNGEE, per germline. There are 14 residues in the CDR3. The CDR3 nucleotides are TGTGCCAGCAGCGCGGACGGGTCCAATCAGCCCCAGCATTTT. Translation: CASSADGSNQPQHF.

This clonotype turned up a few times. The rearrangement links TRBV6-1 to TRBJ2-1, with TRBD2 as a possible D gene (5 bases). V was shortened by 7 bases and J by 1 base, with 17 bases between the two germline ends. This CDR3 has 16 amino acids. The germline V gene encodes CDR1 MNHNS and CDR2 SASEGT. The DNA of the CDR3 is TGTGCCAGCACTCTGATGGGAGATTTTTCCTACAATGAGCAGTTCTTC. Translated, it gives CASTLMGDFSYNEQFF.

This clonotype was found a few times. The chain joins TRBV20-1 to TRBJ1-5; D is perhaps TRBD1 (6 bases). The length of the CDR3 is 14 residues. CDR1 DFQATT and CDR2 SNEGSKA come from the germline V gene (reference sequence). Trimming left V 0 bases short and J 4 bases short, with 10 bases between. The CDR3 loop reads CSAREGAGNQPQHF. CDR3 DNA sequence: TGCAGTGCTAGAGAGGGGGCGGGGAATCAGCCCCAGCATTTT.

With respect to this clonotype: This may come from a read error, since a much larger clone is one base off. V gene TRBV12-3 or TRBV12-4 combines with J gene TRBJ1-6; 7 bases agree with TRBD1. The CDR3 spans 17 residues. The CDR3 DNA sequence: TGTGCCAGCAGCCGCCCCCAGGACAGGTCCCGAGATTCACCCCTCCTCTTT. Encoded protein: CASSRPQDRSRDSPLLF.

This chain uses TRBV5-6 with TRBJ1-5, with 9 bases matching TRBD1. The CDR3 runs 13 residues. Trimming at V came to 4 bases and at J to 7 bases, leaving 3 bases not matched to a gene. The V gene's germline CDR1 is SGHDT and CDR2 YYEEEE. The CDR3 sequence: CASSRTGVQPQHF. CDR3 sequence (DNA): TGTGCCAGCAGCCGGACAGGGGTCCAGCCCCAGCATTTT. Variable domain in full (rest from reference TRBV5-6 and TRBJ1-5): DAGVTQSPTHLIKTRGQQVTLRCSPKSGHDTVSWYQQALGQGPQFIFQYYEEEERQRGNFPDRFSGHQFPNYSSELNVNALLLGDSALYLCASSRTGVQPQHFGDGTRLSIL.

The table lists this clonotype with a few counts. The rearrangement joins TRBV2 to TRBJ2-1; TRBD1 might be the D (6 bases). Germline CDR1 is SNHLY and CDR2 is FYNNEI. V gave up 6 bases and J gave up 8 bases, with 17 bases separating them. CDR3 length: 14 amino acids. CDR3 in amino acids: CASSPLGGTDEQFF. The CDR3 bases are TGTGCCAGCAGCCCTCTAGGGGGTACAGATGAGCAGTTCTTC.

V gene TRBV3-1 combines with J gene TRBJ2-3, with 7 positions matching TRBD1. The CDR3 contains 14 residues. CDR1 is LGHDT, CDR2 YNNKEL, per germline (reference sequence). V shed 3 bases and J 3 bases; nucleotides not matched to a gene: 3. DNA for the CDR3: TGTGCCAGCAGCCACCCCAGGGGGACAGATACGCAGTATTTT. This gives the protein CASSHPRGTDTQYF.

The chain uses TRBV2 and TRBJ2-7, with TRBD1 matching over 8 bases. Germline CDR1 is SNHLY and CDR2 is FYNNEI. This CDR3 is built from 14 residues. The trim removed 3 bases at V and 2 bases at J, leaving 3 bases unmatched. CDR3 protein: CASSEDRATYEQYF. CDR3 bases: TGTGCCAGCAGTGAGGACAGGGCCACCTACGAGCAGTACTTC.